Described below is a single TCR beta chain sequence and its context. The data were taken from a study of blood T cell repertoires in COVID-19. Sequenced by immunoSEQ multiplex PCR; TCRdb stores in-frame clones only, minus some. The data show approximately 260,000 clones, with nearly 90% seen just once and 1.5% to 2% held by the top ten. The specimen sequenced was PBMCs or T cells enriched from blood (not recorded which). The origin of this receptor is a woman aged 60-75 years who had recovered from COVID-19.

The CDR3 DNA reads as TGCGCCAGCGCTTGGGTGGGGGGAGAGGACACTGAAGCTTTCTTT. Encoded protein: CASAWVGGEDTEAFF. The chain employs TRBV5-1 and TRBJ1-1; possibly TRBD1 for D (5 bases). The V and J ends lost 7 bases and 3 bases respectively, with 19 bases between them. CDR1 and CDR2 (germline): SGHRS, YFSETQ. This CDR3 has 15 residues.